This TCR beta chain was retrieved from a study of shared clonotypes between healthy human individuals. At the deep level, the assay was run. Several immunoSEQ 96-well plates shared each subset's DNA, each plate a replicate. The unsorted PBMC sample used ten immunoSEQ deep assay plates. Authors' processing steps: Because ImmunoSEQ provided only junction sequences with no quality scores, the filtering differed. Measured with immunoSEQ multiplex PCR; TCRdb has only the in-frame clones, and not every one. V and J calls plus clone size are reproduced from that table; the DNA served to infer D and trimming. The sample lists around 500,000 clones; roughly 85% were seen once. Germline assignment: CDR1 SGHAT and CDR2 FQNNGV. Unmatched junction bases numbered 11, after V lost 1 base and J lost 0 bases. CDR3 size: 19 residues.

The sequenced sample was PBMCs. The chain couples TRBV11-2 to TRBJ2-7; TRBD2 aligns across 11 bases. This receptor was identified in a woman in her 40s in good health. Some clones in this sample may be carry-over from other donors' samples. CDR3 coding DNA: TGTGCCAGCAGCTTAGGTAGGCTAGCGGGAGGTTCCCCCTCCTACGAGCAGTACTTC. Translation: CASSLGRLAGGSPSYEQYF. Supplemented by reference TRBV11-2 and TRBJ2-7, the full variable domain reads EAGVAQSPRYKIIEKRQSVAFWCNPISGHATLYWYQQILGQGPKLLIQFQNNGVVDDSQLPKDRFSAERLKGVDSTLKIQPAKLEDSAVYLCASSLGRLAGGSPSYEQYFGPGTRLTVT.